These 17 T cell receptor beta chains originate from one sample sequenced in a study of blood T cell repertoires in COVID-19 (dated by TCRdb to 2020 to 2021). The library was built by means of the immunoSEQ multiplex PCR assay. Not all clones reach the TCRdb copy of this immuneACCESS table, which keeps in-frame sequences only. Checked studies attribute under half of the gap to unresolved V genes and leave the rest unexplained. Within this sample are some 200,000 clones, with roughly nine tenths of them counted one time only. The ten largest make up approximately 10% of the sample. The sequenced material came from peripheral blood. The receptors shown here come from an older woman with COVID-19, enrolled during active disease.

The chain couples TRBV6-2 or TRBV6-3 to TRBJ1-4, with TRBD1 matching 9 bases. CDR3 length: 15 amino acids. Germline CDR1 MNHEY, CDR2 SVGEGT. J gave up 6 bases and V 4 bases, and 6 bases lay outside the gene matches. In nucleotides, the CDR3 is TGTGCCAGCAGTTCGCTCCGGGACAGGGATGAAAAACTGTTTTTT. Protein: CASSSLRDRDEKLFF.

The chain combines TRBV19 with TRBJ1-5; 11 nucleotides align to TRBD1. This CDR3 spans 16 amino acids. With V trimmed by 1 base and J by 2 bases, 1 base remained unmatched. Germline V gives CDR1 LNHDA, CDR2 SQIVND (reference sequence). The CDR3 nucleotides read TGTGCCAGTAGTATAGGGACAGGGGGCCGCAATCAGCCCCAGCATTTT. Its translation is CASSIGTGGRNQPQHF.

The gene calls are TRBV6-5 and TRBJ2-7; TRBD2 aligns across 8 bases. Trimming cost V 10 bases and J 5 bases; bases outside gene matches: 7. Germline loops: CDR1 MNHEY, CDR2 SVGAGI. The CDR3 extends over 12 amino acids. CDR3 DNA: TGTGCCACCGGGAGGGGTATAGACGAGCAGTACTTC. Translated, it gives CATGRGIDEQYF.

The rearrangement links TRBV5-4 to TRBJ1-2, with 8 bases matching TRBD1. Germline trimming cut 4 bases from V and 2 bases from J; bases unmatched to any gene: 4. Germline-derived CDR1 and CDR2 are SGHNT and YYREEE (reference sequence). This CDR3 is 14 amino acids long. The CDR3 DNA sequence: TGTGCCAGCAGCCCGGGACAGGAAAACTATGGCTACACCTTC. Translated, it gives CASSPGQENYGYTF. Looking up the rest from reference TRBV5-4 and TRBJ1-2 gives the full variable domain: ETGVTQSPTHLIKTRGQQVTLRCSSQSGHNTVSWYQQALGQGPQFIFQYYREEENGRGNFPPRFSGLQFPNYSSELNVNALELDDSALYLCASSPGQENYGYTFGSGTRLTVV.

The chain is built from TRBV2 and TRBJ2-3, with no clear D. From germline, CDR1 is SNHLY and CDR2 FYNNEI. V was shortened by 6 bases and J by 4 bases, with 5 bases between the two germline ends. The CDR3 totals 11 residues. The CDR3 DNA reads TGTGCCAGCAGAGCCTCAGATACGCAGTATTTT. Its translation: CASRASDTQYF.

The chain couples TRBV6-5 to TRBJ2-3; D is perhaps TRBD2 (6 bases). CDR1 and CDR2 from the germline V gene are MNHEY and SVGAGI. The ends were cut back, 6 bases at V and 2 bases at J, with 15 bases in the middle. CDR3 size: 15 residues. In DNA form, the CDR3 reads TGTGCCAGCAGCCTCACAGCGGGTTTCACAGATACGCAGTATTTT. Its translation is CASSLTAGFTDTQYF.

The chain carries TRBV9 and TRBJ1-2, with 8 bases lining up with TRBD1. In germline, CDR1 is SGDLS, CDR2 YYNGEE. This CDR3 has 15 residues. Trimming at V came to 0 bases and at J to 8 bases, leaving 9 bases not matched to a gene. CDR3 amino acids: CASSVGGQGIGGYTF. The CDR3 bases are TGTGCCAGCAGCGTAGGAGGACAGGGAATTGGAGGCTACACCTTC.

This clone has a single count. V usage is TRBV11-3 and J usage is TRBJ1-2; maybe TRBD1 (5 bases). The CDR3 sequence is 14 residues long. The ends were cut back, 1 base at V and 2 bases at J, with 8 bases in the middle. Germline-derived CDR1 and CDR2 are SGHNT and YENEEA. CDR3 residues: CASSLVAGNYGYTF. CDR3 coding DNA: TGTGCCAGCAGCTTAGTAGCAGGGAACTATGGCTACACCTTC.

The chain links TRBV24-1 to TRBJ1-4; the match to TRBD1 covers 11 bases. With V trimmed by 3 bases and J by 8 bases, 1 base remained unmatched. There are 14 residues in the CDR3. The germline V gene has CDR1 KGHDR and CDR2 SFDVKD. The CDR3 reads CATSDRTGGEKLFF. CDR3 sequence (DNA): TGTGCCACCAGTGATCGGACAGGGGGCGAAAAACTGTTTTTT.

The chain recombines TRBV6-1 with TRBJ2-4; D call uncertain. The V gene's germline CDR1 is MNHNS and CDR2 SASEGT. V lost 7 bases, J lost 1 base, and 17 bases lay in between. The length of the CDR3 is 16 residues. CDR3: CASNKASSEAKNIQYF. CDR3 sequence (DNA): TGTGCCAGCAATAAAGCCTCTTCGGAGGCCAAAAACATTCAGTACTTC.

J is TRBJ2-7 and V is TRBV10-1; no clear D. The CDR3 has 14 residues. With 6 bases removed from V and 2 bases from J, the gap between germline ends came to 14 bases. The V gene's germline CDR1 is WNHNN and CDR2 SYGVQD (reference sequence). The CDR3 nucleotides are TGCGCCAGCAGGAGTATAGAAATTGCCTACGAGCAGTACTTC. Protein sequence: CASRSIEIAYEQYF.

The chain is built from TRBV12-5 and TRBJ1-2, with TRBD1 matching 9 bases. Germline lookup yields CDR1 LGHNT and CDR2 FRNRAP. This CDR3 spans 16 amino acids. Unmatched junction bases numbered 6, after V lost 2 bases and J lost 2 bases. The CDR3 DNA follows: TGTGCTAGTGGTTTGAAACAGGGGGCTTTAAACTATGGCTACACCTTC. Translated: CASGLKQGALNYGYTF.

The rearrangement links TRBV29-1 to TRBJ2-3; 10 positions agree with TRBD2. The CDR3 has 13 amino acids. After removal of 6 bases from V and 4 bases from J, the junction contained 4 bases not matched to a gene. Germline assignment: CDR1 SQVTM and CDR2 ANQGSEA. CDR3 coding DNA: TGCAGCGTGGCTAGCGGGAGCTCAGATACGCAGTATTTT. Residues: CSVASGSSDTQYF.

The CDR3 sequence: CASSPSGISTDTQYF. The CDR3 DNA sequence: TGTGCCAGCAGCCCGAGCGGGATTAGCACAGATACGCAGTATTTT. V is TRBV11-3 and J is TRBJ2-3; TRBD2 matches 7 bases. The CDR3 is made up of 15 amino acids. Per the germline V gene, CDR1 is SGHNT and CDR2 is YENEEA. V dropped 5 bases and J dropped 0; count of bases not matched to a gene: 5.

The V gene is TRBV19, the J gene TRBJ2-7, with 10 bases matching TRBD1. Germline CDR1 LNHDA, CDR2 SQIVND (reference sequence). J lost 3 bases, V lost 2 bases, and 4 bases had no gene match. The CDR3 covers 15 residues. The CDR3 DNA follows: TGTGCCAGTAGTATATCGGGACAGGGGTACTACGAGCAGTACTTC. Translation gives CASSISGQGYYEQYF.

V usage is TRBV10-3 and J usage is TRBJ2-5, with 8 nucleotides matching TRBD2. The CDR3 consists of 14 residues. The V and J ends lost 1 base and 6 bases, in that order; junction bases with no gene match: 4. In germline, CDR1 is ENHRY, CDR2 SYGVKD. CDR3 in amino acids: CAISELAGSKTQYF. DNA for the CDR3: TGTGCCATCAGTGAGTTAGCGGGATCGAAGACCCAGTACTTC.

The V and J genes are TRBV5-1 and TRBJ1-2, with 7 bases matching TRBD1. Germline lookup yields CDR1 SGHRS and CDR2 YFSETQ. The CDR3 spans 14 residues. With 5 bases clipped from V and 0 bases from J, the junction kept 4 bases outside the gene matches. CDR3 loop: CASSPGQTNYGYTF. The CDR3, as DNA: TGCGCCAGCAGTCCGGGACAGACTAACTATGGCTACACCTTC.